This record concerns one TCR beta chain sequence. The record originates from a study of T cell responses to AZD1222 COVID-19 vaccine. Trimming took off 2 bases at V and 7 bases at J, with 16 bases between the two ends. Germline values: CDR1 SGHTS, CDR2 YDEGEE. This CDR3 contains 15 residues. Here immunoSEQ multiplex PCR was the method, and the copy in TCRdb shows in-frame clones only, minus some. The data hold around 130,000 clones, with 91% observed a single time. The chain is built from TRBV5-8 and TRBJ2-1; a possible D gene is TRBD2 (7 bases). The sequencing used peripheral blood, collected 28 days after the second AZD1222 dose. This sequence originates from an adult who received the AZD1222 COVID-19 vaccine. CDR3 coding DNA: TGTGCCAGCAGCTTCTGGGGGGGGGCCCTAAATGAGCAGTTCTTC. Translating gives CASSFWGGALNEQFF.